This TCR beta chain was sequenced in a study of T cells in Graves' hyperthyroidism and ophthalmopathy. V was clipped by 5 bases and J by 2 bases, with 17 bases between them. Germline lookup yields CDR1 MNHNS and CDR2 SASEGT. This CDR3 has 16 residues. Amplification yielded TCR beta CDR3 regions, with RNA transcripts as the source. A set of HTBI primers served as the primers for a first-round RT-PCR of the TCR CDR3. TCRdb re-derived calls from the multiplex PCR reads in MiXCR, one entry per CDR3 protein. The sample includes around 200,000 distinct CDR3 sequences, approximately 15% of them seen just once. This clonotype came up many times. Absent ophthalmopathy progression within 18 months defined stable Graves' hyperthyroidism.

Sample: blood. The sequence was collected from a woman in her fifties or sixties with Graves' hyperthyroidism. The chain joins TRBV6-1 to TRBJ2-3; perhaps TRBD2 as D (6 bases). The CDR3 bases are TGTGCCAGCAGTTCGCACTTGGGGGGAACCACAGATACGCAGTATTTT. Translated, it gives CASSSHLGGTTDTQYF.